Listed below are T cell receptor beta chains from one sample, sequenced in a study of identical twins. TCRdb fed the 5' RACE reads into MiXCR, producing one record per CDR3 protein. The repertoire holds about 530,000 distinct CDR3 sequences, around 15% seen once, with about 0.47% in the top ten. These same records also appear under a second study, on yellow fever vaccine responses in identical twins.

The sample was CD4+ T cells sorted from blood. These receptors all stem from a young woman in good health. Each CDR3 is given with its conserved first and last residue. Each record gives: J gene, V gene, D gene, clone size, CDR3 protein, CDR3 DNA. A D gene is named only where the DNA matches it firmly. Part of the rows lack a size; the others show once, few, many or a class for expanded clones.

>TRBJ2-1|TRBV29-1|.|few
CSAPGVGEQFF
TGCAGCGCCCCAGGGGTAGGTGAGCAGTTCTTC
>TRBJ2-7|TRBV20-1|.|.
CSARSLPYEQYF
TGCAGTGCTAGAAGTCTTCCCTACGAGCAGTACTTC
>TRBJ1-5|TRBV10-3|.|.
CAISKDINQPQHF
TGTGCCATCAGTAAGGACATTAATCAGCCCCAGCATTTT
>TRBJ2-5|TRBV14|.|few
CASSPRFSWETQYF
TGTGCCAGCAGCCCTCGGTTTTCGTGGGAGACCCAGTACTTC
>TRBJ2-3|TRBV7-8|TRBD1|few
CASSSSPGQGTTPLDTQYF
TGTGCCAGCAGCTCTAGCCCGGGACAGGGGACAACACCGCTGGATACGCAGTATTTT
>TRBJ2-1|TRBV20-1|TRBD1|.
CSARVPGGNEQFF
TGCAGTGCTAGAGTCCCAGGGGGAAATGAGCAGTTCTTC
>TRBJ1-1|TRBV5-1|.|few
CASSLAGLDGTEAFF
TGCGCCAGCAGCTTGGCGGGATTAGACGGCACTGAAGCTTTCTTT
>TRBJ2-5|TRBV3-1|.|.
CASSQDPVTQETQYF
TGTGCCAGCAGCCAAGATCCGGTTACCCAAGAGACCCAGTACTTC
>TRBJ2-1|TRBV6-1|TRBD1|many
CASRPGTVIYNEQFF
TGTGCCAGCAGGCCCGGGACAGTGATTTACAATGAGCAGTTCTTC
>TRBJ2-1|TRBV10-3|.|.
CAISERGGTGHNEQFF
TGTGCCATCAGTGAGCGGGGCGGGACGGGTCACAATGAGCAGTTCTTC
>TRBJ2-1|TRBV20-1|.|few
CSAAGLFYNEQFF
TGCAGTGCTGCCGGACTCTTCTACAATGAGCAGTTCTTC
>TRBJ2-7|TRBV25-1|.|.
CASRPGGGNSYEQYF
TGTGCCAGCAGACCCGGTGGCGGAAACTCCTACGAGCAGTACTTC
>TRBJ2-4|TRBV3-1|.|few
CASSQELGDIQYF
TGTGCCAGCAGCCAAGAACTAGGAGACATTCAGTACTTC
>TRBJ2-1|TRBV19|.|.
CASSIPGMRSYNEQFF
TGTGCCAGTAGTATTCCGGGGATGAGGTCCTACAATGAGCAGTTCTTC
>TRBJ2-1|TRBV7-2|.|few
CASSPLVQQFF
TGTGCCAGCAGCCCCCTGGTACAGCAGTTCTTC
>TRBJ1-2|TRBV18|.|.
CASSPPVGSNYGYTF
TGTGCCAGCTCACCACCGGTCGGGTCTAACTATGGCTACACCTTC
>TRBJ2-2|TRBV7-8|.|.
CASSQTKAGELFF
TGTGCCAGCAGCCAAACTAAGGCCGGGGAGCTGTTTTTT
>TRBJ1-3|TRBV29-1|.|few
CSGALSGNTIYF
TGCAGCGGGGCTCTCTCTGGAAACACCATATATTTT
>TRBJ2-1|TRBV19|TRBD2|.
CASSIQTSGSYNEQFF
TGTGCCAGTAGTATCCAGACTAGCGGGAGTTACAATGAGCAGTTCTTC
>TRBJ2-2|TRBV7-2|TRBD2|.
CASSWRGRELFF
TGTGCCAGCAGCTGGCGGGGGAGGGAGCTGTTTTTT
>TRBJ2-3|TRBV6-5|TRBD2|.
CASSYSRTSGVRDTQYF
TGTGCCAGCAGTTACTCGAGGACTAGCGGGGTGAGAGATACGCAGTATTTT
>TRBJ1-5|TRBV19|.|.
CASSIRDSGSQHF
TGTGCCAGTAGTATAAGGGATTCGGGGTCCCAGCATTTT
>TRBJ2-3|TRBV5-1|TRBD2|.
CASSLSSGGARNTQYF
TGCGCCAGCAGCCTGTCTAGCGGGGGGGCCAGGAATACGCAGTATTTT
>TRBJ1-1|TRBV6-6|.|.
CASGAMNTEAFF
TGTGCCAGCGGGGCAATGAACACTGAAGCTTTCTTT
>TRBJ2-3|TRBV2|TRBD1|.
CASSDVYRGRTDTQYF
TGTGCCAGCAGTGATGTCTACAGGGGTAGGACAGATACGCAGTATTTT
>TRBJ1-2|TRBV20-1|.|.
CSAISQDYGYTF
TGCAGTGCTATATCACAAGACTATGGCTACACCTTC
>TRBJ2-1|TRBV7-2|TRBD2|many
CASSLLAGGHNEQFF
TGTGCCAGCAGTTTACTAGCGGGGGGACACAATGAGCAGTTCTTC
>TRBJ2-3|TRBV12-3/TRBV12-4|TRBD2|.
CASSLGTISLTDTQYF
TGTGCCAGCAGTCTGGGGACTATCTCGCTCACAGATACGCAGTATTTT
>TRBJ2-1|TRBV29-1|.|few
CSVRSSSEDEQFF
TGCAGCGTCCGCAGCTCCAGTGAGGATGAGCAGTTCTTC
>TRBJ2-7|TRBV12-3/TRBV12-4|TRBD2|.
CASRMTSGTENEQYF
TGTGCCAGCAGAATGACTAGCGGGACCGAGAACGAGCAGTACTTC
>TRBJ2-4|TRBV12-3/TRBV12-4|TRBD1|many
CASSLTDRDFHF
TGTGCCAGCAGCCTAACGGACAGGGATTTTCACTTC
>TRBJ2-7|TRBV18|.|.
CASSRGPDSYEQYF
TGTGCCAGCTCACGTGGACCGGACTCCTACGAGCAGTACTTC
>TRBJ2-5|TRBV3-1|TRBD1|.
CASSRRTGGETQYF
TGTGCCAGCAGCCGCCGGACAGGAGGAGAGACCCAGTACTTC
>TRBJ2-1|TRBV18|.|many
CASSPPGSRRGNEQFF
TGTGCCAGCTCACCACCAGGCAGCCGACGAGGGAATGAGCAGTTCTTC
>TRBJ1-5|TRBV6-1|.|.
CASSESLQSGNQPQHF
TGTGCCAGCAGTGAAAGTTTACAGTCAGGCAATCAGCCCCAGCATTTT
>TRBJ2-1|TRBV20-1|TRBD2|few
CSARGGLAGALWQFF
TGCAGTGCTAGAGGCGGACTAGCGGGAGCTTTATGGCAGTTCTTC
>TRBJ2-1|TRBV5-1|.|few
CASSLDGGVVNEQFF
TGCGCCAGCAGCTTGGACGGAGGGGTGGTCAATGAGCAGTTCTTC
>TRBJ2-3|TRBV7-6|.|many
CASSLLATGSSTDTQYF
TGTGCCAGCAGCTTACTTGCGACAGGTAGTAGCACAGATACGCAGTATTTT
>TRBJ2-1|TRBV7-6|TRBD2|.
CASSRTSGRGSSYNEQFF
TGTGCCAGCAGCCGGACTAGCGGGAGGGGAAGCTCCTACAATGAGCAGTTCTTC
>TRBJ2-1|TRBV7-7|.|.
CASSLERGNEQFF
TGTGCCAGCAGCTTAGAAAGAGGGAATGAGCAGTTCTTC
>TRBJ2-4|TRBV3-1|.|many
CASSQDTVAKNIQYF
TGTGCCAGCAGCCAAGATACGGTAGCCAAAAACATTCAGTACTTC
>TRBJ2-1|TRBV2|TRBD1|few
CASLGQGFEQFF
TGTGCCAGCTTGGGACAGGGTTTCGAGCAGTTCTTC
>TRBJ2-2|TRBV27|TRBD1|.
CATSGQGAAGELFF
TGTGCCACCTCAGGACAGGGGGCGGCCGGGGAGCTGTTTTTT
>TRBJ2-6|TRBV19|TRBD1|.
CASSMAGTAILSGANVLTF
TGTGCCAGTAGTATGGCCGGGACAGCGATTCTCTCTGGGGCCAACGTCCTGACTTTC
>TRBJ2-1|TRBV28|.|.
CASVPGTQSYNEQFF
TGTGCCAGCGTCCCCGGGACACAATCCTACAATGAGCAGTTCTTC
>TRBJ2-5|TRBV24-1|.|few
CATSFGETQYF
TGTGCCACCAGTTTCGGGGAGACCCAGTACTTC
>TRBJ2-3|TRBV5-1|.|few
CASSPYRKGTEGLADTQYF
TGCGCCAGCAGCCCATACCGGAAAGGGACAGAGGGTCTAGCGGATACGCAGTATTTT
>TRBJ2-7|TRBV7-9|TRBD2|.
CASSRGLAGVLAHEQYF
TGTGCCAGCAGCCGGGGACTAGCGGGAGTGCTAGCCCACGAGCAGTACTTC
>TRBJ2-3|TRBV15|TRBD2|.
CATSRDLVSGRADTQYF
TGTGCCACCAGCAGAGATCTGGTTAGCGGGAGGGCAGATACGCAGTATTTT
>TRBJ2-7|TRBV11-3|TRBD1|.
CASTWTGAYEQYF
TGTGCCAGCACCTGGACAGGGGCCTACGAGCAGTACTTC
>TRBJ2-1|TRBV12-3/TRBV12-4|TRBD2|many
CASSYRLAGGEEQFF
TGTGCCAGCAGTTACAGACTAGCGGGAGGGGAAGAGCAGTTCTTC
>TRBJ2-5|TRBV20-1|.|.
CSAPGVAQETQYF
TGCAGTGCCCCAGGAGTGGCCCAAGAGACCCAGTACTTC
>TRBJ2-5|TRBV4-1|TRBD1|few
CASSRGTGQKETQYF
TGCGCCAGCAGCCGGGGGACAGGGCAAAAAGAGACCCAGTACTTC
>TRBJ1-5|TRBV6-1|.|few
CASSASGRGNQPQHF
TGTGCCAGCAGTGCCTCGGGTCGGGGCAATCAGCCCCAGCATTTT
>TRBJ2-1|TRBV11-3|.|few
CASSLPGLHNEQFF
TGTGCCAGCAGCTTACCCGGACTCCACAATGAGCAGTTCTTC
>TRBJ1-5|TRBV19|.|.
CASSRWVSVDHQPQHF
TGTGCCAGTAGTCGCTGGGTGTCGGTGGACCATCAGCCCCAGCATTTT